These 32 T cell receptor beta chains were all obtained from the same sample, sequenced in a study of persistence of HIV-infected CD4 T cells. Overlapping HIV-1 Gag 15-mer peptides at approximately 0.96 ug per peptide per mL were used. Responding CD4+ T cells were sorted by upregulation of both CD40 ligand and CD69. The immunoSEQ assay was version 4, run in survey mode. Data came from immunoSEQ multiplex PCR; TCRdb stores just in-frame clones and leaves some out. Of around 24,000 clones listed, around 74% are singletons. For these TCRs, the target antigens are not known. The sequenced sample was CD4+ T cells sorted from PBMCs after approximately 19-hour stimulation, obtained from a patient who received antiretroviral therapy. The receptor set was obtained from an adult man with HIV who was CMV-seropositive.

This clone is labeled medium-sized. The gene calls are TRBV10-3 and TRBJ1-1, with D hard to call. This CDR3 has 15 amino acids. Germline V gene data show CDR1 as ENHRY and CDR2 as SYGVKD. Trimming pared 6 bases from V and 1 base from J, leaving 15 bases between. This CDR3 reads CAISPLKGSNTEAFF. The CDR3, as DNA: TGTGCCATCAGCCCCCTAAAAGGATCGAACACTGAAGCTTTCTTT.

V is TRBV4-1 and J is TRBJ2-1; 12 nucleotides match TRBD2. Germline CDR1 reads MGHRA; CDR2 reads YSYEKL. The trim removed 2 bases at V and 7 bases at J, leaving 9 bases unmatched. The CDR3 is 17 residues long. The CDR3 spells CASSQRQLGTSGNEQFF. DNA of the CDR3: TGCGCCAGCAGCCAACGCCAGCTCGGGACTAGCGGGAATGAGCAGTTCTTC.

This clone has more than one count but fewer than ten. The gene calls are TRBV2 and TRBJ1-5, with 9 bases that match TRBD1. Germline loops: CDR1 SNHLY, CDR2 FYNNEI. The V and J ends lost 7 bases and 5 bases, in that order; junction bases with no gene match: 9. CDR3 size: 15 residues. The CDR3, as DNA: TGTGCCAGCACCGGCGGGACAGGGAGGTATCAGCCCCAGCATTTT. Its protein product is CASTGGTGRYQPQHF.

The rearrangement joins TRBV2 to TRBJ2-7; D possibly uses TRBD1 or TRBD2 (6 bases each). V shed 10 bases and J shed 5 bases, with 15 bases lying between them. This CDR3 has 12 amino acids. CDR1 and CDR2 from the germline V gene are SNHLY and FYNNEI. The CDR3 DNA reads as TGTGCCACTCGGGGGCAGTCTCACGAGCAGTACTTC. It codes for CATRGQSHEQYF.

As DNA, the CDR3 is TGTGCCAGTAGTATTGGACAGGGGGGCAATCAGCCCCAGCATTTT. Encoded protein: CASSIGQGGNQPQHF. The rearrangement uses TRBV19 and TRBJ1-5; 10 bases are shared with TRBD1. The J segment lost 2 bases and the V segment lost 3 bases, leaving 1 base of the junction unmatched. The CDR3 sequence is 15 residues long. Per germline, CDR1 LNHDA and CDR2 SQIVND (reference sequence).

This chain links TRBV6-5 with TRBJ2-7; weak D call: TRBD2 (6 bases). This CDR3 has 14 amino acids. Germline loops: CDR1 MNHEY, CDR2 SVGAGI. Trimming pared 5 bases from V and 1 base from J, leaving 12 bases between. The CDR3: CASSPEGNSYEQYF. The CDR3 DNA is TGTGCCAGCAGTCCGGAGGGTAATTCCTACGAGCAGTACTTC.

The J gene is TRBJ2-2, the V gene TRBV2; D is undetermined. Trimming cost V 0 bases and J 8 bases, with 13 bases left between them. Germline V CDR1 and CDR2: SNHLY, FYNNEI. There are 15 residues in the CDR3. CDR3 DNA sequence: TGTGCCAGCAGTGAAGCGTGGGATGGGATAGGGGAGCTGTTTTTT. It translates to CASSEAWDGIGELFF. The full variable domain, with the rest looked up from reference TRBV2 and TRBJ2-2, is EPEVTQTPSHQVTQMGQEVILRCVPISNHLYFYWYRQILGQKVEFLVSFYNNEISEKSEIFDDQFSVERPDGSNFTLKIRSTKLEDSAMYFCASSEAWDGIGELFFGEGSRLTVL.

This clone was found once. The V call is TRBV19, the J call TRBJ1-2; no clear D. The ends were cut back, 1 base at V and 1 base at J, with 7 bases in the middle. The CDR3 covers 14 residues. Germline V CDR1 and CDR2: LNHDA, SQIVND (reference sequence). CDR3 sequence (DNA): TGTGCCAGTAGTATAGGACGAGTTAACTATGGCTACACCTTC. Translating gives CASSIGRVNYGYTF.

The chain employs TRBV20-1 and TRBJ2-6; possible D gene TRBD1, 5 bases. The germline gives CDR1 DFQATT, CDR2 SNEGSKA (reference sequence). The CDR3 extends over 16 amino acids. Trimming removed 3 bases at V and 1 base at J, with 13 bases between. CDR3 loop: CSASRFRGSGANVLTF. CDR3 coding DNA: TGCAGTGCTAGTCGATTTAGGGGATCTGGGGCCAACGTCCTGACTTTC.

V and J are TRBV2 and TRBJ1-2; no reliable D call. V lost 6 bases to trimming and J lost 8 bases, with 16 bases between them. This CDR3 has 13 amino acids. Germline V lookup: CDR1 SNHLY, CDR2 FYNNEI. CDR3 DNA: TGTGCCAGCAGACCCTCAAAGTTGGTGGGCTACACCTTC. The encoded protein is CASRPSKLVGYTF.

V and J are TRBV3-1 (or the pseudogene TRBV3-2) and TRBJ2-7; D remains unclear. Germline CDR1 reads LGHDT; CDR2 reads YNNKEL (reference sequence). V was pared by 1 base and J by 1 base, with 8 bases between. The CDR3 has 14 residues. The CDR3 region is CASSQASSSYEQYF. DNA for the CDR3: TGTGCCAGCAGCCAAGCGAGCTCTTCCTACGAGCAGTACTTC.

This chain joins TRBV1 and TRBJ2-1. TRBV1 is noted as a pseudogene. This CDR3 is built from 15 residues. The CDR3 sequence is CTSSHGQGDYNEQFF. The CDR3 DNA sequence: TGCACCAGCAGCCACGGGCAGGGAGACTACAATGAGCAGTTCTTC.

A word on this clone: At the DNA level, this CDR3 is encoded by other sequences in the same sample as well. CDR3 protein: CASSYGQGETGELFF. CDR3 nucleotides: TGTGCCAGCAGCTACGGACAGGGGGAGACCGGGGAGCTGTTTTTT. The chain couples TRBV7-9 to TRBJ2-2; TRBD1 aligns across 10 bases. Germline values: CDR1 SEHNR, CDR2 FQNEAQ (reference sequence). There are 15 residues in the CDR3. V shed 4 bases and J 5 bases; nucleotides not matched to a gene: 4.

The gene calls are TRBV27 and TRBJ2-1; the match to TRBD1 covers 10 bases. Germline loops: CDR1 MNHEY, CDR2 SMNVEV (reference sequence). The CDR3 runs 16 residues. With V trimmed by 2 bases and J by 4 bases, 5 bases remained unmatched. CDR3 region: CASSLPRDRGYNEQFF. CDR3 nucleotide sequence: TGTGCCAGCAGTTTACCCCGGGACAGGGGTTACAATGAGCAGTTCTTC.

The genes are TRBV6-1 and TRBJ2-7; 11 bases fit TRBD1. The CDR3 runs 14 residues. Germline V gene lookup returns CDR1 MNHNS and CDR2 SASEGT. After removal of 6 bases from V and 4 bases from J, the junction contained 5 bases not matched to a gene. The CDR3 nucleotides are TGTGCCAGCAGCACCGGACAGGGGGCGTACGAGCAGTACTTC. This sequence encodes CASSTGQGAYEQYF.

In this sample, this clone turned up a few times. The J gene is TRBJ1-5, the V gene TRBV2; D is undetermined. The germline V and J ends were trimmed by 6 bases and 5 bases, with 11 bases remaining between them. The CDR3 is 13 residues long. In germline, CDR1 is SNHLY, CDR2 FYNNEI. CDR3: CASSGGWDQPQHF. For the CDR3, the DNA is TGTGCCAGCAGCGGAGGCTGGGATCAGCCCCAGCATTTT.

V gene TRBV4-1 combines with J gene TRBJ1-5; TRBD1 aligns across 7 bases. The CDR3 is 16 amino acids. Germline V gene sequence: CDR1 MGHRA, CDR2 YSYEKL. J was trimmed by 3 bases and V by 0 bases; bases with no gene match: 5. The CDR3, as DNA: TGCGCCAGCAGCCAAGAGTCAGGGGGTAACAATCAGCCCCAGCATTTT. It codes for CASSQESGGNNQPQHF.

This chain uses TRBV19 with TRBJ2-1, with 7 positions matching TRBD2. The CDR3 has 15 amino acids. The V segment lost 7 bases and the J segment 1 base; nucleotides outside the gene matches: 7. CDR1 LNHDA and CDR2 SQIVND come from the germline V gene (reference sequence). This CDR3 is CASNQAGFSYNEQFF. The CDR3 bases are TGTGCCAGTAATCAAGCGGGGTTTTCCTACAATGAGCAGTTCTTC.

The chain couples TRBV5-1 to TRBJ1-1; 8 bases fit TRBD1. V shed 5 bases and J 7 bases; nucleotides not matched to a gene: 7. The CDR3 length is 13 residues. From germline, CDR1 is SGHRS and CDR2 YFSETQ. CDR3 protein: CASRMDRDREAFF. In DNA, the CDR3 is TGCGCCAGCAGAATGGACAGGGATCGTGAAGCTTTCTTT.

The chain combines TRBV12-2 with TRBJ1-1. TRBV12-2 is annotated as a pseudogene. The CDR3 extends over 13 amino acids. The CDR3 protein is CASRPGVWTEAFF. Here the CDR3 DNA reads TGTGCAAGTCGCCCCGGGGTTTGGACTGAAGCTTTCTTT.

This clone is classed as medium-sized. The chain employs TRBV5-1 and TRBJ2-3; D is unclear. Between the trimmed V and J ends, which lost 0 bases and 7 bases, there was a span of 15 bases. This CDR3 has 15 amino acids. The germline V gene encodes CDR1 SGHRS and CDR2 YFSETQ. The chain's CDR3 is CASSLDVSSVHTQYF. The CDR3 DNA sequence: TGCGCCAGCAGCTTGGACGTCAGCTCCGTGCATACGCAGTATTTT.

The sample holds one count of this clone. V gene TRBV2 combines with J gene TRBJ2-5; TRBD1 agrees at 12 bases. Germline-derived CDR1 and CDR2 are SNHLY and FYNNEI. The CDR3 contains 15 residues. V lost 5 bases, J lost 5 bases, and 6 bases stayed unmatched. The CDR3 here is CASSPTGTGGETQYF. The CDR3 region has the DNA TGTGCCAGCAGTCCCACCGGGACAGGGGGCGAGACCCAGTACTTC.

The V and J genes are TRBV19 and TRBJ2-7; D possibly uses TRBD1 or TRBD2 (6 bases each). Trimming left V 6 bases short and J 5 bases short, with 23 bases between. The CDR3 is 16 amino acids. In germline, CDR1 is LNHDA, CDR2 SQIVND (reference sequence). DNA for the CDR3: TGTGCCAGTAGCAGAGAGGTTGGGGGGCTCTTCGACGAGCAGTACTTC. This sequence encodes CASSREVGGLFDEQYF. The full variable domain, with the rest looked up from reference TRBV19 and TRBJ2-7, is DGGITQSPKYLFRKEGQNVTLSCEQNLNHDAMYWYRQDPGQGLRLIYYSQIVNDFQKGDIAEGYSVSREKKESFPLTVTSAQKNPTAFYLCASSREVGGLFDEQYFGPGTRLTVT.

The chain carries TRBV9 and TRBJ2-1; D is ambiguous. The CDR3 spans 12 residues. With 5 bases removed from V and 10 bases from J, the gap between germline ends came to 13 bases. Germline assignment: CDR1 SGDLS and CDR2 YYNGEE. Here the CDR3 reads CASSPFSYEQFF. In nucleotides, the CDR3 is TGTGCCAGCAGTCCCTTTTCTTACGAGCAGTTCTTC.

This clone was counted only a few times. The chain carries TRBV3-1 (or the pseudogene TRBV3-2) and TRBJ2-7; 11 positions match TRBD2. The CDR3 contains 15 residues. Trimming took 2 bases from V and 3 from J; bases not matched to a gene: 3. Looked up from germline, CDR1 is LGHDT and CDR2 is YNNKEL (reference sequence). The CDR3 sequence is CASSQTGTSGYEQYF. The DNA of the CDR3 is TGTGCCAGCAGCCAAACCGGGACTAGCGGCTACGAGCAGTACTTC.

V and J are TRBV28 and TRBJ2-5, with D possibly matching TRBD1 (6 bases). The CDR3 totals 16 residues. Per the germline V gene, CDR1 is MDHEN and CDR2 is SYDVKM. V was trimmed by 5 bases and J by 3 bases, leaving 19 bases between them. This CDR3 reads CASSPEDSRYEETQYF. CDR3 DNA sequence: TGTGCCAGCAGTCCGGAGGACAGTCGGTATGAAGAGACCCAGTACTTC.

This chain uses TRBV18 with TRBJ2-7, with TRBD2 matching 11 bases. J was trimmed by 2 bases and V by 2 bases; bases with no gene match: 5. This CDR3 is 16 amino acids long. Germline-derived CDR1 and CDR2 are KGHSH and LQKENI. The CDR3 DNA sequence: TGTGCCAGCTCACCAAGGCTAGCGGGGGGTACCTACGAGCAGTACTTC. It encodes CASSPRLAGGTYEQYF.

This rearrangement joins TRBV2 to TRBJ2-1; D gene unclear. Germline V lookup: CDR1 SNHLY, CDR2 FYNNEI. The CDR3 is 15 residues long. V dropped 7 bases and J dropped 0 bases, with 13 bases sitting between them. The CDR3 region is CASTTRLSSYNEQFF. The CDR3 nucleotides read TGTGCCAGCACAACCAGGCTTAGCTCCTACAATGAGCAGTTCTTC.

The J gene is TRBJ2-6, the V gene TRBV10-2; no clear D. The CDR3 length is 14 residues. Germline V CDR1 and CDR2: WSHSY, SAAADI. Trimming pared 7 bases from V and 0 bases from J, leaving 7 bases between. The CDR3 spells CASTSTSGANVLTF. Written as DNA, the CDR3 is TGCGCCAGCACTTCCACCTCTGGGGCCAACGTCCTGACTTTC.

The chain employs TRBV27 and TRBJ1-5; D is uncertain. Germline-derived CDR1 and CDR2 are MNHEY and SMNVEV (reference sequence). Trimming shortened V by 0 bases and J by 0 bases, and 12 bases separated the two germline ends. The CDR3 sequence is 17 residues long. CDR3 in DNA: TGTGCCAGCAGTTTATCGCCGGCGGGCTATAGCAATCAGCCCCAGCATTTT. It is translated as CASSLSPAGYSNQPQHF.

This chain links TRBV4-1 with TRBJ2-7; tentatively, D is TRBD1 or TRBD2 (5 bases each). The CDR3 has 16 amino acids. Trimming pared 2 bases from V and 3 bases from J, leaving 17 bases between. Germline assignment: CDR1 MGHRA and CDR2 YSYEKL. The CDR3 sequence: CASSQTPRGEVYEQYF. The CDR3 region has the DNA TGCGCCAGCAGCCAAACCCCGAGGGGTGAAGTCTACGAGCAGTACTTC.

J is TRBJ2-5 and V is TRBV7-6, with 8 bases aligning to TRBD1. The length of the CDR3 is 16 residues. CDR1 and CDR2 from the germline V gene are SGHVS and FNYEAQ. The V segment lost 0 bases and the J segment 2 bases; nucleotides outside the gene matches: 5. This CDR3 is CASSLARRQGQETQYF. Here the CDR3 DNA reads TGTGCCAGCAGCTTAGCGAGGAGACAGGGGCAAGAGACCCAGTACTTC.